This T cell receptor (beta chain) was found in a study of CD8 T cells in Susac syndrome. Reverse transcription of 0.5 to 1 ug RNA was carried out with random hexamers. One entry per CDR3 protein results from TCRdb running MiXCR on the immunoSEQ multiplex PCR reads. This sample has approximately 200,000 distinct CDR3 sequences, with roughly 96% found just once. Trimming pared 6 bases from V and 3 bases from J, leaving 9 bases between. The CDR3 spans 12 residues. Sequencing was performed on CD4+ T cells from PBMCs. The gene calls are TRBV12-3 or TRBV12-4 and TRBJ2-7; D is unresolved. This TCR derives from a human donor with multiple sclerosis. The CDR3 DNA reads TGTGCCAGCAGGGGCAGGAACTACGAGCAGTACTTC. Translated, it gives CASRGRNYEQYF.